A selection of T cell receptor beta chains follows, all from one sample in a study of regulatory T cells in long-lasting Graves disease. TCRdb reprocessed the multiplex PCR reads with MiXCR, giving one entry per CDR3 protein. The sample records hundreds of thousands of distinct CDR3 sequences, roughly a sixth being singletons. The sample was also linked to a second study, of T cells in Graves' hyperthyroidism and ophthalmopathy.

Sequences were derived from peripheral blood mononuclear cells (PBMCs), sampled at new diagnosis, from a patient treated with antithyroid drugs. The receptors stem from a man aged 35 to 55 with Graves disease. Both conserved end residues are part of each CDR3. D genes are given only for firm matches. Size is stated for part of the rows, as once, few or many counts, or as a class when the clone is expanded.

CDR3 length	J gene	V gene	clone size	D gene	CDR3 DNA	CDR3 protein
15	TRBJ2-3	TRBV12-3/TRBV12-4	.	TRBD2	TGTGCCTCCAGCGATCCCAGGACTAGTGGGGATACGCAGTATTTT	CASSDPRTSGDTQYF
15	TRBJ2-2	TRBV5-1	many	.	TGCGCCAGCAGCTTTTCCGGAACGAACACCGGGGAGCTGTTTTTT	CASSFSGTNTGELFF
12	TRBJ2-7	TRBV28	many	.	TGTGCCAGCAGCGACAGGCGGCACGAGCAGTACTTC	CASSDRRHEQYF
19	TRBJ1-4	TRBV7-9	few	TRBD1	TGTGCCAGCAGCTCTAGAGACAGGGGAAAATTGGAGTATAGTGAAAAACTGTTTTTT	CASSSRDRGKLEYSEKLFF
13	TRBJ2-1	TRBV7-3	many	TRBD2	TGTGCCAGCAGCCCATCCGCGGGGGGTGAGCAGTTCTTC	CASSPSAGGEQFF
19	TRBJ2-7	TRBV20-1	many	TRBD2	TGCAGTGCTAGAGATTTGAGTCGTCTGACTAGCGGGGGGGCCGGCGAGCAGTACTTC	CSARDLSRLTSGGAGEQYF
15	TRBJ2-5	TRBV10-3	few	.	TGTGCCATCAGTGATACAAATCTTCAGGGAGAGACCCAGTACTTC	CAISDTNLQGETQYF
14	TRBJ1-5	TRBV28	few	.	.	CASSFLAGGQPQHF
14	TRBJ2-3	TRBV30	many	TRBD2	TGTGCCGGACTTAGCGGGGGGGCCGGAGATACGCAGTATTTT	CAGLSGGAGDTQYF
15	TRBJ2-5	TRBV5-1	.	.	TGCGCCAGCAGCTCGATGGGGAACGTCATAGAGACCCAGTACTTC	CASSSMGNVIETQYF
14	TRBJ1-1	TRBV6-1	.	.	TGTGCCAGCAGTACCCGAAGGGCAGTAAGGGAAGCTTTCTTT	CASSTRRAVREAFF
13	TRBJ1-2	TRBV2	many	.	TGTGCCAGCAGTAACACAGGTGGTAGTGGCTACACCTTC	CASSNTGGSGYTF
17	TRBJ1-2	TRBV28	few	TRBD1	TGTGCCAGCAGTTTAAGCATCCCTCAGACAGGGGATGATGGCTACACCTTC	CASSLSIPQTGDDGYTF
12	TRBJ2-7	TRBV3-1	once	.	TGTGCCAGCAGCCAAGAGGGCAGGGCTGTTTACTTC	CASSQEGRAVYF
17	TRBJ1-5	TRBV15	many	.	TGTGCCACCAGCAGAGGACTCCGTAGGCGCACTAATCAGCCCCAGCATTTT	CATSRGLRRRTNQPQHF
15	TRBJ1-1	TRBV5-1	few	.	TGCGCCAGCAGCTTCGGGGGTATCATGAACACTGAAGCTTTCTTT	CASSFGGIMNTEAFF
14	TRBJ1-6	TRBV20-1	few	.	TGCAGTGCGATTGACCGGCCAGGGAATTCACCCCTCCACTTT	CSAIDRPGNSPLHF
15	TRBJ1-5	TRBV28	.	.	TGTGCCAGCAGGTACGACAGGTTCTTCACACAGCCCCAGCATTTT	CASRYDRFFTQPQHF
15	TRBJ1-5	TRBV2	many	.	TGTGCCAGCAGGGTCAGTTCGACCAGCAATCAGCCCCAGCATTTT	CASRVSSTSNQPQHF
14	TRBJ2-5	TRBV6-1	many	.	TGTGCCAGCAGACCCGCCGCGGTAGGGGAGACCCAGTACTTC	CASRPAAVGETQYF
14	TRBJ2-2	TRBV6-2/TRBV6-3	.	.	TGTGCCAGCACCCCAGCAGGGGCGATCGGGGAGCTGTTTTTT	CASTPAGAIGELFF
13	TRBJ1-6	TRBV7-9	few	.	TGTGCCAGCAGCAACTCCGGAGATTCACCCCTCCACTTT	CASSNSGDSPLHF
14	TRBJ2-1	TRBV6-5	many	.	TGTGCCAGCAGTTACCTCCAGGGCGGCAATGAGCAGTTCTTC	CASSYLQGGNEQFF
15	TRBJ1-6	TRBV20-1	.	TRBD1	TGCAGTGCTAGAGCTACAGGGGGAGGCCTTTCACCCCTCCACTTT	CSARATGGGLSPLHF
13	TRBJ2-7	TRBV20-1	medium-sized	TRBD2	TGCAGTGCTTCGGGACTAGCTTCCGACGAGCAGTACTTC	CSASGLASDEQYF
13	TRBJ1-1	TRBV6-9	many	.	TGTGCCAGCAGTTACGGTGTGGAGATCGAAGCTTTCTTT	CASSYGVEIEAFF
14	TRBJ2-7	TRBV5-1	few	.	TGCGCCAGCAGCCCCCTCCAGGTCTCCTACGAGCAGTACTTC	CASSPLQVSYEQYF
17	TRBJ2-1	TRBV20-1	.	TRBD2	TGCAGTGCTAGGGACATGTCCCTAGCGGGGGGCTACAATGAGCAGTTCTTC	CSARDMSLAGGYNEQFF
13	TRBJ2-1	TRBV20-1	many	.	TGCAGTGCCGAGGGCCCAATCTACAATGAGCAGTTCTTC	CSAEGPIYNEQFF
13	TRBJ2-5	TRBV29-1	few	.	TGCAGCGTTCACGGGACAGCGGGTGAGACCCAGTACTTC	CSVHGTAGETQYF
13	TRBJ2-3	TRBV6-2/TRBV6-3	once	TRBD2	TGTGCCAGCAGACTAGCGGGGGTGAAGACGCAGTATTTT	CASRLAGVKTQYF
15	TRBJ1-4	TRBV6-1	.	.	TGTGCCAGCGGGAAGACCGGGACATCTAATGAAAAACTGTTTTTT	CASGKTGTSNEKLFF
15	TRBJ2-7	TRBV2	many	TRBD2	TGTGCCAGCAGGAAGGGACTAGCCTTTTCCTACGAGCAGTACTTC	CASRKGLAFSYEQYF
16	TRBJ1-5	TRBV28	many	.	TGTGCCAGCAGTTTATTAGAGGGGGAGGGAGATCAGCCCCAGCATTTT	CASSLLEGEGDQPQHF
18	TRBJ2-3	TRBV10-1	.	TRBD2	TGCGCCAGCAGCCGCGGACTAGCGGGGGGAACTAGCACAGATACGCAGTATTTT	CASSRGLAGGTSTDTQYF